This T cell receptor (beta chain) emerged from a study of cytomegalovirus exposure and HLA in healthy donors. General study points: Most TCR sequences proved rare, with some public TCRs found in many donors. It was reported that the classifier diagnosed cytomegalovirus status with high specificity and sensitivity in both the original and validation cohorts. One later analysis, an examination of the 120 validation repertoires, found that first-cohort TCR clusters tended to co-occur in them.

Libraries were prepared by immunoSEQ multiplex PCR; TCRdb keeps only in-frame clonotypes and omits some of them. Here the sample spans more than 95,000 clones, 89% being singletons. The donors belonged to the roughly 110-subject validation cohort, separate from the approximately 700-subject first cohort. Trimming left V 5 bases short and J 6 bases short, with 14 bases between. This CDR3 region has 14 residues. Germline V lookup: CDR1 MGHDK, CDR2 SYGVNS. Details on this clone: The antigen remains undetermined.

The sample was PBMCs. This TCR was recovered from a woman aged 18-29 years in good health and CMV-seronegative. This chain uses TRBV25-1 with TRBJ2-1, with D perhaps TRBD2 (6 bases). In nucleotides, the CDR3 is TGTGCCAGCAGTACCGGAGGGCTATTCAATGAGCAGTTCTTC. This gives the protein CASSTGGLFNEQFF.